This record concerns one T cell receptor (beta chain) sequence. The antigen is unknown. The record originates from a study of T cell responses to AZD1222 COVID-19 vaccine. Notes on the study in general: Spike-wide coverage was observed for vaccine-associated CD4 TCRs, with dominant responses at 160-218 and 743-854.

This CDR3 has 12 amino acids. V lost 8 bases to trimming and J lost 5 bases, with 12 bases between them. Germline CDR1 is MNHEY and CDR2 is SMNVEV (reference sequence). Here immunoSEQ multiplex PCR was the method, and the copy in TCRdb shows in-frame clones only, minus some. The sample records 150,000 to 200,000 clones, 80% to 95% being singletons. Pooled samples include second doses given at about 4 or 12 weeks. The TCR comes from an adult who received the AZD1222 COVID-19 vaccine. The source material was peripheral blood, sampled 28 days after the second AZD1222 dose. The chain uses TRBV27 and TRBJ1-2; D remains unclear. CDR3 sequence: CASGTRGYGYTF. DNA for the CDR3: TGTGCCAGCGGAACACGCGGTTATGGCTACACCTTC.